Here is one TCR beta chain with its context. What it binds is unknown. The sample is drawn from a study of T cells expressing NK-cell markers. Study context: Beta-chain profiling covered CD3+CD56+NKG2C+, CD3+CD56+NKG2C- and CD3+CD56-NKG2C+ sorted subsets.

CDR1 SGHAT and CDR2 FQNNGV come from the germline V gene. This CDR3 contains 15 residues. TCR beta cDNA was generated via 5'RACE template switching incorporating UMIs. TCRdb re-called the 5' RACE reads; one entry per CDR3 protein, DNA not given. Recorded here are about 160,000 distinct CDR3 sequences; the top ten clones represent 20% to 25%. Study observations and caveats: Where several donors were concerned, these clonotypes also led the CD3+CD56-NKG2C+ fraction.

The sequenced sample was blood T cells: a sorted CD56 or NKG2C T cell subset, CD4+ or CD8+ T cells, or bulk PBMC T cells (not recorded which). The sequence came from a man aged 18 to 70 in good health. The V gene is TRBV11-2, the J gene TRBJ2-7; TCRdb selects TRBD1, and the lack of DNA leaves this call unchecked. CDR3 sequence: CASSLGFGTGYEQYF.